The clone carrying this T cell receptor (beta chain) was picked up many times. One entry per CDR3 protein results from TCRdb running MiXCR on the 5' RACE reads. Here the sample spans about 70,000 distinct CDR3 sequences, about 16% being singletons. This record belongs to a study of HIV-infected patients and healthy controls. The specimen was CD4+ T cells from blood. The TCR comes from a human donor in good health.

For the CDR3, the DNA is TGTGCCAGCAGCGCCAACGGTGGGCGATATGGCTACACCTTC. It translates to CASSANGGRYGYTF. This rearrangement joins TRBV7-8 to TRBJ1-2; D gene uncertain. The CDR3 extends over 14 amino acids. With 5 bases removed from V and 5 bases from J, the gap between germline ends came to 15 bases. Germline V gene data show CDR1 as SGHVS and CDR2 as FQNEAQ.